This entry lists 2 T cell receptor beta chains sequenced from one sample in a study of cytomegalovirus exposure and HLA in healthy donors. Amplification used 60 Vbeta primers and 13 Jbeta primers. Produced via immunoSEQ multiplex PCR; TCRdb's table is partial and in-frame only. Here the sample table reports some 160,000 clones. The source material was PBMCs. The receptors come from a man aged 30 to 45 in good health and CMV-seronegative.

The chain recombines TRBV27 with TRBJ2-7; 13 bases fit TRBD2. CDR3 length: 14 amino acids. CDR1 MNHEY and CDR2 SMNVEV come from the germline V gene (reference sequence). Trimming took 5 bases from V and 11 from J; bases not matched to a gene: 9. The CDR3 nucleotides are TGTGCCAGCAGTCCCTTAGGACTAGCGGGAGTGGAGTACTTC. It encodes CASSPLGLAGVEYF.

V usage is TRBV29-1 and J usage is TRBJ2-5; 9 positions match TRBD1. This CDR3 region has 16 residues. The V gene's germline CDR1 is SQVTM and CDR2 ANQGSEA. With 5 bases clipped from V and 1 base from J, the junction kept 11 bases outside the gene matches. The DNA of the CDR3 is TGCAGCGTTTGGGGGAATCGGGACAGGGTCCAAGAGACCCAGTACTTC. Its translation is CSVWGNRDRVQETQYF. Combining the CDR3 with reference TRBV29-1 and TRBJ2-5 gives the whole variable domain SAVISQKPSRDICQRGTSLTIQCQVDSQVTMMFWYRQQPGQSLTLIATANQGSEATYESGFVIDKFPISRPNLTFSTLTVSNMSPEDSSIYLCSVWGNRDRVQETQYFGPGTRLLVL.